This T cell receptor (beta chain) was identified during a study of blood T cell repertoires in COVID-19. This CDR3 has 12 amino acids. Trimming left V 5 bases short and J 1 base short, with 5 bases between. CDR1 is SGHAT and CDR2 is FQNNGV in the germline V gene. Repertoires were generated with immunoSEQ multiplex PCR, while TCRdb's copy carries only in-frame clones and drops some. The sample consists of 150,000 or so clones, about 90% of them appearing once. While infection was still active, Seattle patients were enrolled and then followed longitudinally. This chain uses TRBV11-2 with TRBJ1-1; no reliable D call. The TCR sequence derives from a young man with COVID-19, enrolled during active disease. Sequences were obtained from peripheral blood. DNA of the CDR3: TGTGCCAGCAGCCCAGGGAACACTGAAGCTTTCTTT. Protein product: CASSPGNTEAFF.